The 5 T cell receptor beta chains reported below all come from one sample, sequenced in a study of control samples from healthy donors and cancer patients. Profiling relied on immunoSEQ multiplex PCR, and the TCRdb table lists in-frame clones only, not all of them. Among approximately 82,000 clones, around 94% were seen once, and the ten largest hold 4.5% to 5.5%. The sequencing input was blood. The receptors come from a woman in her late teens or twenties in good health.

The genes are TRBV5-1 and TRBJ1-1, with TRBD1 matching 7 bases. Germline-derived CDR1 and CDR2 are SGHRS and YFSETQ. With V trimmed by 4 bases and J by 1 base, 7 bases remained unmatched. There are 15 residues in the CDR3. CDR3 bases: TGCGCCAGCAGCGACAAGAGGACAGGGAACACTGAAGCTTTCTTT. Protein: CASSDKRTGNTEAFF.

The chain recombines TRBV10-1 with TRBJ2-3, with a possible D match to TRBD2 (5 bases). Deletions cut 4 bases from V and 5 bases from J, with 10 bases between. The germline V gene encodes CDR1 WNHNN and CDR2 SYGVQD (reference sequence). This CDR3 is built from 13 residues. The CDR3 reads CASSVGSVDTQYF. The CDR3 region has the DNA TGCGCCAGCAGTGTGGGGAGTGTAGATACGCAGTATTTT.

The chain joins TRBV5-1 to TRBJ1-1; 8 positions agree with TRBD1. J lost 5 bases, V lost 4 bases, and 7 bases had no gene match. This CDR3 contains 14 residues. Germline CDR1 and CDR2: SGHRS and YFSETQ. The CDR3 DNA is TGCGCCAGCAGCACTCGGCAGGGGGCGACTGAAGCTTTCTTT. It is translated as CASSTRQGATEAFF. Full variable domain (remainder filled in from reference TRBV5-1 and TRBJ1-1): KAGVTQTPRYLIKTRGQQVTLSCSPISGHRSVSWYQQTPGQGLQFLFEYFSETQRNKGNFPGRFSGRQFSNSRSEMNVSTLELGDSALYLCASSTRQGATEAFFGQGTRLTVV.

Regarding this clone: An end of the junction does not agree with germline; a read error may underlie this. V and J are TRBV20-1 and TRBJ1-4; unclear D gene. The CDR3 consists of 11 residues. CDR1 and CDR2 (germline): DFQATT, SNEGSKA (reference sequence). The CDR3 nucleotides are TGCAGTGCTAGCCGGTTTGACTCACAACCGTTT. Encoded protein: CSASRFDSQPF.

The J gene is TRBJ2-2, the V gene TRBV28; D call uncertain. This CDR3 is 14 amino acids long. In germline, CDR1 is MDHEN, CDR2 SYDVKM. Trimming left V 6 bases short and J 7 bases short, with 15 bases between. CDR3 DNA sequence: TGTGCCAGCAGCCCCCCTCTCGGCAGCGGGGAGCTGTTTTTT. Residues: CASSPPLGSGELFF.